This TCR beta chain was observed in a study of blood T cell repertoires in COVID-19. Study details: Acute-phase and convalescent COVID-19 samples originated in the United States, Italy and Spain. The cDNA or gDNA used as material had been derived from T cells, B-cell-depleted T cells, or PBMCs.

Original processing methods: Reference gene primer amplification yielded estimated nucleated cell counts. Method: immunoSEQ multiplex PCR; TCRdb's copy keeps in-frame clones and lacks some. V and J calls and clone size are those listed in that table; D and trimming were worked out from the DNA. The sample includes 250,000 to 300,000 clones, roughly 80% seen only once; the top ten take about 4.5%. V lost 1 base to trimming and J lost 1 base; unmatched junction nucleotides: 1. The CDR3 is made up of 14 amino acids. Germline-derived CDR1 and CDR2 are SGHAT and FQNNGV. Regarding this clone: Other DNA sequences in the sample encode the same CDR3.

Sequencing was done on a sample of peripheral blood. The chain employs TRBV11-2 and TRBJ2-7; 7 positions agree with TRBD2. This TCR was recovered from a man in his 60s who had recovered from COVID-19. The CDR3: CASSLVRGSYEQYF. The CDR3 DNA follows: TGTGCCAGCAGCTTAGTGCGGGGGTCCTACGAGCAGTACTTC.